The present entry profiles one TCR beta chain with its context. Its antigen is still unknown. The sample holds no much larger clone one base away, and base qualities are not on file. This record belongs to a study of siplizumab effects on memory and regulatory T cells (dated by TCRdb to between 2018 and 2020). For the study in its entirety: The effect of the anti-CD2 antibody siplizumab on alloreactive T-cell subsets was examined in allogeneic mixed lymphocyte reactions constructed from human PBMCs.

Sorted unstimulated T cells, along with proliferating T cells recovered from mixed lymphocyte reactions, underwent TCRbeta CDR3 sequencing. Fresh whole blood from more than 9 HLA-typed healthy donors served as the source for isolating PBMCs. Reading the germline V gene gives CDR1 MGHRA and CDR2 YSYEKL. Its CDR3 holds 16 amino acids, cysteine through phenylalanine. The kept DNA is CDR3 alone, 48 bases in frame from the first base. V and J lose 0 bases and 5 bases, and a span of 16 bases separates them. General findings and caveats noted by the study authors: In reactions with siplizumab, an average of about 69% of mappable alloreactive CD4+ clones were Treg-derived, compared with roughly 30% in control reactions. No functional confirmation was obtained for the suppressive function of proliferating Tregs from siplizumab cultures. Siplizumab significantly reduced the cumulative frequency of alloreactive sequences traceable to unstimulated CD4+ memory T cells. A naive or memory phenotype could not be assigned to roughly 75-97% of proliferating CD4+ or CD8+ clones. Unstimulated naive T cells appeared to be more diverse than memory T cells, and naive cells seemed to make a substantial contribution to the alloresponse. Because sequences below about 10^-5 frequency were poorly captured, only a minor fraction of alloreactive clones could be mapped to unstimulated subsets.

Preparation of the library involved the immunoSEQ multiplex PCR assay. Around 100,000 TCR templates per sample were assayed by the deep sequencing platform. Genomic DNA extracted from sorted T cells was used for TCRbeta CDR3 sequencing. Per the authors' processing: Clonal analysis of TCRbeta CDR3 data was done in the R programming language. Alloreactive CD4+ and CD8+ clones were identified by comparing unstimulated samples to CFSE-low samples taken after the reaction. Regulatory or non-regulatory origin of alloreactive CD4+ clones was assigned by matching sequences to the sorted unstimulated Treg and non-Treg repertoires. This immuneACCESS table, as held by TCRdb, lists in-frame sequences with V and J called but not all clones. Of the missing ones, under half trace to an unresolved V gene in checked studies; the others have no known cause. D and trimming were read from the DNA, whereas the V and J calls and clone size are those reported in that table. Across this sample there are over 60,000 clones, with about 89% seen only once. Over 25% of the sample lies in the top ten.

This receptor chain uses TRBV4-1 and TRBJ1-1; the D gene is perhaps TRBD1, from 5 matching bases. The source is a human donor in good health. Sequenced material: CD8+ T cells sorted from blood. DNA sequence: TGCGCCAGCAGCCAAGACCTCCGGGGGGGACGGACTGAAGCTTTCTTT. This translates into CASSQDLRGGRTEAFF.